A selection of T cell receptor beta chains follows, all from one sample in a study of cytomegalovirus exposure and HLA in healthy donors. TCRdb keeps only in-frame clones here, not all; method: immunoSEQ multiplex PCR. The table lists approximately 100,000 clones, 60% to 70% of them singletons. The specimen sequenced was PBMCs. Receptor source: a woman aged 45-65 years in good health and CMV-seronegative. Both conserved end residues are part of each CDR3. A D gene is named only where the DNA matches it firmly. Clone size is not always given. Where it is, it says once, few, many or a class for expanded clones.

>TRBJ1-2|-|TRBV5-1|-
TGCGCCAGCAGCCCCTCCGGGACAAAAAATCCGGGCTACACCTTC
CASSPSGTKNPGYTF
>TRBJ2-1|-|TRBV7-9|few
TGTGCCAGCACCCCAGCAGGACTCTACAATGAGCAGTTCTTC
CASTPAGLYNEQFF
>TRBJ2-5|-|TRBV7-9|few
TGTGCCAGCAGCTCCCAACACCGTGGCCAGTACTTC
CASSSQHRGQYF
>TRBJ2-2|TRBD1|TRBV4-3|-
TGCGCCAGCAGCCAAGATCGGCGACAGGGGGTCCCCGGGGAGCTGTTTTTT
CASSQDRRQGVPGELFF
>TRBJ1-1|-|TRBV6-5|-
TGTGCCAGCAGTTACGGTACGGCAGGGGAGACTGAAGCTTTCTTT
CASSYGTAGETEAFF
>TRBJ2-7|-|TRBV27|few
TGTGCCAGCAGTGCAATGTACGACAGGCCGTACGAGCAGTACTTC
CASSAMYDRPYEQYF
>TRBJ1-3|-|TRBV6-6|-
TGTGCCAGCAGTTACCCACAGGGTCCTGGAAACACCATATATTTT
CASSYPQGPGNTIYF
>TRBJ2-7|-|TRBV5-1|-
TGCGCCAGCAGCTTGGGAGGGGGAGTAGCAAACGAGCAGTACTTC
CASSLGGGVANEQYF
>TRBJ1-4|-|TRBV7-3|-
TGTGCCAGCAGCGCGGGGCCGACTAATGAAAAACTGTTTTTT
CASSAGPTNEKLFF
>TRBJ2-1|-|TRBV21-1|-
TGTGCCAGCAGCCTTATTAGGAGAGGAGATAGTGAGCAGTTCTTC
CASSLIRRGDSEQFF
>TRBJ1-1|-|TRBV7-8|-
TGTGCCAGCAGCTATGTCGTCCAGGGGCCGTCCTCCTCGAACACTGAAGCTTTCTTT
CASSYVVQGPSSSNTEAFF
>TRBJ2-5|-|TRBV5-6|-
TGTGCCAGCAGCTTGGCAGGGGCCGGGGAGACCCAGTACTTC
CASSLAGAGETQYF
>TRBJ2-5|-|TRBV7-2|-
TGTGCCAGCAGCTTAGCGTACTTGGAGCAAGAGACCCAGTACTTC
CASSLAYLEQETQYF
>TRBJ2-1|TRBD2|TRBV6-7|few
TGTGCCAGAGTAGCGGGGGGGCACTACAATGAGCAGTTCTTC
CARVAGGHYNEQFF
>TRBJ2-3|TRBD2|TRBV10-3|-
TGTGCCATCAGTGAAACTAGCGGGAGGGCAGATACGCAGTATTTT
CAISETSGRADTQYF
>TRBJ1-1|TRBD1|TRBV2|-
TGTGCCAGCACCAGGGACAGCAAACTCAAAGCTTTCTTT
CASTRDSKLKAFF
>TRBJ2-1|-|TRBV10-3|once
TGTGCCATCAGTGAGAACCCCGGAAGGAGGTTCTTC
CAISENPGRRFF
>TRBJ1-1|-|TRBV28|-
TGTGCCAGCAGGAAGGCCAGAGCGGCTTTCTTT
CASRKARAAFF
>TRBJ2-5|TRBD1|TRBV9|-
TGTGCCAGCAGAAGAGGACAGGGGGCTGATCAAGAGACCCAGTACTTC
CASRRGQGADQETQYF
>TRBJ2-1|-|TRBV5-4|-
TGTGCCAGCAGCTTGACAACACACAATGAGCAGTTCTTC
CASSLTTHNEQFF
>TRBJ2-5|TRBD2|TRBV11-2|few
TGTGCCAGCAGCTCCGAACCGGGACTAGCGGGGGGGGCGCGAATATGCTACTTC
CASSSEPGLAGGARICYF
>TRBJ2-5|-|TRBV7-2|-
TGTGCCAGCAGCAAAGCGGTCCAAGAGACCCAGTACTTC
CASSKAVQETQYF
>TRBJ2-1|-|TRBV14|-
TGTGCCAGCAGCCAAAGGCTCGCGGCGGATGAGCAGTTCTTC
CASSQRLAADEQFF
>TRBJ1-4|-|TRBV6-5|once
TGTGCCAGCAGCCCTACAGGGTCTAATGAAAAACTGTTTTTT
CASSPTGSNEKLFF
>TRBJ1-2|-|TRBV5-5|-
TGTGCCAGCAGCCCGGAGGGCAGTCTGCCCTATGGCTACACCTTC
CASSPEGSLPYGYTF
>TRBJ1-5|-|TRBV27|-
TGTGCCAGCAGTTCCTCGACAGCTCTAGGTCAGCCCCAGCATTTT
CASSSSTALGQPQHF
>TRBJ1-2|TRBD1|TRBV19|-
TGTGCCAGTACCCTCGACAGGGGGCTTGAGCGATATGGCTACACCTTC
CASTLDRGLERYGYTF
>TRBJ1-4|-|TRBV19|-
TGTGCCAGTAGTATTCGGGAGATGGGTGAAAAACTGTTTTTT
CASSIREMGEKLFF
>TRBJ2-7|TRBD2|TRBV27|-
TGTGCCAGCACCAAGACTAGCGGGGCCTACGAGCAGTACTTC
CASTKTSGAYEQYF
>TRBJ2-7|-|TRBV2|-
TGTGCCAGCAGTGATGGTAAATTAGGGGAGGCCGGGTACGAGCAGTACTTC
CASSDGKLGEAGYEQYF
>TRBJ2-5|TRBD2|TRBV5-1|-
TGCGCCAGCAGCGTAGGACTAGCGGGAGAGACCCAGTACTTC
CASSVGLAGETQYF
>TRBJ2-7|-|TRBV29-1|-
TGCAGCGTTGGCGGAGAAAGCTCCTACGAGCAGTACTTC
CSVGGESSYEQYF
>TRBJ2-2|-|TRBV7-5|-
TGTGTCAGAAGCTCTAGAGACCGGATAGCGGGAGATACCGGGGAGCTGTTTTTT
CVRSSRDRIAGDTGELFF
>TRBJ1-2|-|TRBV11-2|-
TGTGCCAGCAGCTTTCAGGAGGTCTCCGGCTACACCTTC
CASSFQEVSGYTF
>TRBJ2-2|TRBD2|TRBV4-1|-
TGCGCCAGCAGCCCACCTGAGGGAGGGACCACCGGGGAGCTGTTTTTT
CASSPPEGGTTGELFF
>TRBJ2-7|TRBD1|TRBV5-8|-
TGTGCCAGCAGACCTAGGACAGGGGTTCCCTACGAGCAGTACTTC
CASRPRTGVPYEQYF
>TRBJ2-3|TRBD2|TRBV5-1|-
TGCGCCAGCAGCTTGGGCCCCGGGACTATCACAGATACGCAGTATTTT
CASSLGPGTITDTQYF
>TRBJ2-1|TRBD2|TRBV5-1|-
TGCGCCAGCTCCATACGTGGCGACGGGGGGGAGCAGTTCTTC
CASSIRGDGGEQFF
>TRBJ1-5|-|TRBV5-4|-
TGTGCCAGCAGCTTTCAGGGTAGCAATCAGCCCCAGCATTTT
CASSFQGSNQPQHF
>TRBJ1-2|TRBD1|TRBV7-9|-
TGTGCTAGCAGCCCGGGGACAGATACATATGGCTACACCTTC
CASSPGTDTYGYTF
>TRBJ1-6|-|TRBV5-1|once
TGCGCCAGCAGCGCCAATCCCGGGACTAGGGGGGATTCACCCCTCCACTTT
CASSANPGTRGDSPLHF
>TRBJ2-4|TRBD2|TRBV7-9|-
TGTGCCAGCAGCTCCTCTAGCTGGGGAGGGTTTCAGTACTTC
CASSSSSWGGFQYF
>TRBJ1-2|-|TRBV19|-
TGTGCCAGTAGTATAAGTCGGGGTTCGGGGTATGGCTACACCTTC
CASSISRGSGYGYTF
>TRBJ2-7|TRBD1|TRBV10-3|-
TGTGCCATCAGTGAGCCGGACAGGGTCTACGAGCAGTACTTC
CAISEPDRVYEQYF
>TRBJ2-1|-|TRBV10-3|-
TGCGCCATCAGGGGTTCCAGCGGAGGGTGGAAGGATGAGCAGTTCTTC
CAIRGSSGGWKDEQFF
>TRBJ2-1|-|TRBV25-1|-
TGTGCCAGCAGTGAAGCGGGGGCGGGCAGGGTTAATGAGCAGTTCTTC
CASSEAGAGRVNEQFF
>TRBJ2-3|-|TRBV5-4|-
TGTGCCAGCAGCCCTTCGACAGGCAAAGATACGCAGTATTTT
CASSPSTGKDTQYF
>TRBJ2-2|TRBD1|TRBV7-9|-
TGTGCCAGCAGGCCACAGGGGGCGATCGGGGAGCTGTTTTTT
CASRPQGAIGELFF
>TRBJ2-1|-|TRBV7-2|-
TGTGCCAGCAGCTGGGCGAGCTCCTACAATGAGCAGTTCTTC
CASSWASSYNEQFF
>TRBJ2-7|-|TRBV2|-
TGTGCCAGCAACCTACGGAGGACCAGTTACGAGCAGTACTTC
CASNLRRTSYEQYF
>TRBJ2-5|-|TRBV19|-
TGTGCCAGTAGTATTACTCAGGGAGGCCAAGAGACCCAGTACTTC
CASSITQGGQETQYF
>TRBJ1-2|-|TRBV4-3|-
TGCGCCAGCAGCCAAGAGGGCAGGGAGGGTGGCTACACCTTC
CASSQEGREGGYTF
>TRBJ2-1|-|TRBV5-6|-
TGTGCCAGCAGTAAACAGGGATATCCGATCAATGAGCAGTTCTTC
CASSKQGYPINEQFF
>TRBJ1-2|TRBD1|TRBV7-9|once
TGTGCCAGCAGCTTAACCTCCAGGGGGCTGCACTATGGCTACACCTTC
CASSLTSRGLHYGYTF
>TRBJ2-1|-|TRBV6-1|few
TGTGCCAGCAGTGCGGGTCAGTACTCCTACAATGAGCAGTTCTTC
CASSAGQYSYNEQFF